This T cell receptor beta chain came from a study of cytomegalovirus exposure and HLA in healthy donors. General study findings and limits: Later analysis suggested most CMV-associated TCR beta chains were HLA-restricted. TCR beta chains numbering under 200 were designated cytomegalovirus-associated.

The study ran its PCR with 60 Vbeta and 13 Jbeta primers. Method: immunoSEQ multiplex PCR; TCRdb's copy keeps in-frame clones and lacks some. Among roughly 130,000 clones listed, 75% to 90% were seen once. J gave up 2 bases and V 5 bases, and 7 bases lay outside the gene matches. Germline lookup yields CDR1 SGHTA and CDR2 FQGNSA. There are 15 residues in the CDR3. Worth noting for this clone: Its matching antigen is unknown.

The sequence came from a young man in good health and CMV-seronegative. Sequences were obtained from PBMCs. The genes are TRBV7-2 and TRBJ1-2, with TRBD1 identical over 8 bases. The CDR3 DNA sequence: TGTGCCAGCAGCACCGACAGGGGAAGGAACTATGGCTACACCTTC. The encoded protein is CASSTDRGRNYGYTF.